This entry lists 9 T cell receptor beta chains sequenced from one sample in a study of type 1 and type 2 diabetes patients. PCR was run on genomic DNA. Multiplex PCR with 30 forward and 13 reverse primers amplified the TCR beta CDR3. TCRdb passed the multiplex PCR reads through MiXCR, listing each CDR3 protein once. The sample holds 280,000 or so distinct CDR3 sequences, roughly 44% seen once. Input material: peripheral blood mononuclear cells (PBMCs). Every receptor here comes from a young man with type 2 diabetes.

J is TRBJ1-1 and V is TRBV4-2, with a possible D match to TRBD1 (6 bases). This CDR3 spans 13 amino acids. Germline assignment: CDR1 LGHNA and CDR2 YNFKEQ. V was cut by 1 base and J by 11 bases, with 14 bases left in between. CDR3 sequence: CASSQGRGGRAFF. As DNA, the CDR3 is TGTGCCAGCAGCCAAGGAAGGGGGGGCCGGGCTTTCTTT.

This clonotype was seen at least ten times. J is TRBJ2-7 and V is TRBV10-1; 7 bases fit TRBD2. The V gene end was trimmed by 6 bases and the J gene end by 8 bases; junction bases not matched to a gene: 10. The germline V gene has CDR1 WNHNN and CDR2 SYGVQD (reference sequence). The CDR3 loop spans 13 amino acids. The CDR3 protein is CASSETGTTKQYF. The CDR3 nucleotides read TGCGCCAGCAGCGAAACCGGGACTACGAAGCAGTACTTC.

The CDR3 loop reads CASQGVSNTEAFF. CDR3 nucleotides: TGTGCCTCCCAAGGCGTATCGAACACTGAAGCTTTCTTT. The chain carries TRBV30 and TRBJ1-1; no clear D. V was pared by 7 bases and J by 1 base, with 13 bases between. Germline V CDR1 and CDR2: GTSNPN, SVGIG (reference sequence). This CDR3 comprises 13 residues.

This clonotype was picked up a small number of times. CDR3: CASSADRATGYGYTF. The CDR3 DNA sequence: TGTGCCAGCAGTGCCGACAGAGCGACCGGCTATGGCTACACCTTC. V is TRBV25-1 and J is TRBJ1-2; D possibly corresponds to TRBD1 (5 bases). CDR3 length equals 15 residues. CDR1 MGHDK and CDR2 SYGVNS come from the germline V gene. V lost 4 bases to trimming and J lost 4 bases, with 16 bases between them.

J is TRBJ2-3 and V is TRBV7-8; D is tentatively TRBD1 or TRBD2 (5 bases each). The CDR3 consists of 17 residues. V lost 0 bases to trimming and J lost 2 bases, with 15 bases between them. From germline, CDR1 is SGHVS and CDR2 FQNEAQ. CDR3 sequence (DNA): TGTGCCAGCAGCTTAGCGTTCAGGGAAGGGACCACAGATACGCAGTATTTT. Protein: CASSLAFREGTTDTQYF.

The V gene is TRBV19, the J gene TRBJ1-2, with TRBD1 matching 8 bases. Germline V gene lookup returns CDR1 LNHDA and CDR2 SQIVND (reference sequence). With V trimmed by 4 bases and J by 4 bases, 11 bases remained unmatched. CDR3 length: 16 residues. The CDR3, as DNA: TGTGCCAGTAGTACAAACAACCGGGACAGGATCTATGGCTACACCTTC. Protein sequence: CASSTNNRDRIYGYTF.

The rearrangement uses TRBV12-3 or TRBV12-4 and TRBJ2-3; D is perhaps TRBD1 or TRBD2 (7 bases each). The CDR3 totals 14 residues. V was cut by 2 bases and J by 5 bases, with 11 bases left in between. In DNA, the CDR3 is TGTGCCAGCAGTTTACAGGGGGGGGTAGATACGCAGTATTTT. This gives the protein CASSLQGGVDTQYF.

As for this clonotype: One end of the junction fails to match germline, which may point to a read error. The chain uses TRBV19 and TRBJ1-2; the D gene is possibly TRBD1 (6 bases). CDR1 is LNHDA, CDR2 SQIVND, per germline (reference sequence). The CDR3 runs 15 residues. This CDR3 is CARSNGQLANYGYTF. CDR3 coding DNA: TGTGCCAGGAGTAACGGACAGTTAGCTAACTATGGCTACACCTTC.

A remark on this clonotype: One end of the junction fails to match germline, which may point to a read error. This chain uses TRBV7-2 with TRBJ2-1; weak D call: TRBD1 (5 bases). Germline V gives CDR1 SGHTA, CDR2 FQGNSA. The CDR3 sequence is 15 residues long. The CDR3 region has the DNA TGTGCCAGCAGTGAAGTGGGCAGGGATGACGATGAGCAGCTCTTC. It encodes CASSEVGRDDDEQLF.